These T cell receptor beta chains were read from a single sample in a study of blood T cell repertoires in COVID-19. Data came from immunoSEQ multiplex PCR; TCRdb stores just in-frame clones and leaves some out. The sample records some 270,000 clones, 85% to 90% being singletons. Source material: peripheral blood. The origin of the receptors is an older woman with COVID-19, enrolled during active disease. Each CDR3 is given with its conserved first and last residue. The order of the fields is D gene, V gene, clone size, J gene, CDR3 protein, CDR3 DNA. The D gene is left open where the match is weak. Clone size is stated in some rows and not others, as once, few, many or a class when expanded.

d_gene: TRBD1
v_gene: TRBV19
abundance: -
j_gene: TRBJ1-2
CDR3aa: CASSMWDRAYGYTF
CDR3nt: TGTGCCAGTAGTATGTGGGACAGGGCCTATGGCTACACCTTC

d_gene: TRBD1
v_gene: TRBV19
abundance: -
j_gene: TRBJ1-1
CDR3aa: CASSSTGDTEAFF
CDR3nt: TGTGCCAGTAGTTCTACAGGGGATACTGAAGCTTTCTTT

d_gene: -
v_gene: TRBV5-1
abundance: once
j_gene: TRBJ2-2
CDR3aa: CASNVGQNTGELFF
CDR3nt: TGCGCCAGCAACGTAGGACAAAACACCGGGGAGCTGTTTTTT

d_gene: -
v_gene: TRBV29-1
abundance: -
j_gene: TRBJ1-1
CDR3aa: CSGTQGLSSTEAFF
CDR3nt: TGCAGCGGAACACAGGGTCTGAGTTCCACTGAAGCTTTCTTT

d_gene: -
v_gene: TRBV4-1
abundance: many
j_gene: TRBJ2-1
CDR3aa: CASGAGAKWNEQFF
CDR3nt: TGCGCCAGCGGGGCGGGGGCCAAGTGGAATGAGCAGTTCTTC

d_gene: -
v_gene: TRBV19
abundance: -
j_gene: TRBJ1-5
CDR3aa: CASSIRRGSNQPQHF
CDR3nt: TGTGCCAGTAGTATAAGGCGGGGGAGCAATCAGCCCCAGCATTTT

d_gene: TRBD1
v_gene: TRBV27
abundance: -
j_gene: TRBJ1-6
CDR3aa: CASSLQGASPLHF
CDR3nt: TGTGCCAGCAGCCTACAGGGGGCTTCACCCCTCCACTTT

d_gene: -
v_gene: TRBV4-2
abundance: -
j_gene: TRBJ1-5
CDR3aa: CASSQDFPGNQPQHF
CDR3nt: TGTGCCAGCAGCCAAGATTTTCCGGGAAATCAGCCCCAGCATTTT

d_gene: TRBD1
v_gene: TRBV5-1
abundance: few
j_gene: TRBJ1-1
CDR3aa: CASSSGQGNTEAFF
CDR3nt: TGCGCCAGCAGCTCCGGACAGGGGAACACTGAAGCTTTCTTT

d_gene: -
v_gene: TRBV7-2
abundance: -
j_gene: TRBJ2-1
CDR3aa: CASSQDYGPNEQFF
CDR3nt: TGTGCCAGCAGCCAAGACTATGGCCCCAATGAGCAGTTCTTC

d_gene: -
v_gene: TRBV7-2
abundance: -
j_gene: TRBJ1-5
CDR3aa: CASSLGQANQPQHF
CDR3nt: TGTGCCAGCAGCTTAGGACAGGCTAATCAGCCCCAGCATTTT

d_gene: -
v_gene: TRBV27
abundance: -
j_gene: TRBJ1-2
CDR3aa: CASSSGFGGYTF
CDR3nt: TGTGCCAGCAGTTCCGGGTTCGGGGGCTACACCTTC

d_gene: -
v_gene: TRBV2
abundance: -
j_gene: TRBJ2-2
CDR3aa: CASSPIWTDTGELFF
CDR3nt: TGTGCCAGCAGCCCAATATGGACAGACACCGGGGAGCTGTTTTTT

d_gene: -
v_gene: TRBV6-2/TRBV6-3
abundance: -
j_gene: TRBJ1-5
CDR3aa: CASSYRVGVQPQHF
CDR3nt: TGTGCCAGCAGTTATAGAGTAGGGGTGCAGCCCCAGCATTTT

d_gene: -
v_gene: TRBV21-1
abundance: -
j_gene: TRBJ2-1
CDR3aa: CASSKVSAYNEQFF
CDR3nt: TGTGCCAGCAGCAAAGTCAGCGCCTACAATGAGCAGTTCTTC

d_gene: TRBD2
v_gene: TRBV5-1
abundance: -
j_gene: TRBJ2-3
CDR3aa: CASSLVLAGADTQYF
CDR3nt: TGCGCCAGCAGCTTGGTTCTAGCGGGCGCAGATACGCAGTATTTT

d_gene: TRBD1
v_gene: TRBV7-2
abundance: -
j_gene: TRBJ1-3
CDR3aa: CASSPGQGRSGNTIYF
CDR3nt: TGTGCCAGCAGCCCGGGACAGGGGAGGTCTGGAAACACCATATATTTT

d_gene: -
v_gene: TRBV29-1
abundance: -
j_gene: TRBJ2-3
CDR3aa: CSVGESLRTDTQYF
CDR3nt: TGCAGCGTTGGGGAGTCGCTACGGACAGATACGCAGTATTTT

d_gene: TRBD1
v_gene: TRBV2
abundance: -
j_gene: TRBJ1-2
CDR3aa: CARVGQGSNYGYTF
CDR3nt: TGTGCCAGGGTTGGACAGGGATCTAACTATGGCTACACCTTC

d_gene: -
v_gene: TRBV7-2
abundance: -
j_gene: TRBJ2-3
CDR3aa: CASSLEGGTDTQYF
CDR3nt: TGTGCCAGCAGCTTAGAGGGGGGGACAGATACGCAGTATTTT

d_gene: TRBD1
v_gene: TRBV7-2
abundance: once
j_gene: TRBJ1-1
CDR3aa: CASSYRGHTEAFF
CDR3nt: TGTGCCAGCAGCTACAGGGGGCACACTGAAGCTTTCTTT

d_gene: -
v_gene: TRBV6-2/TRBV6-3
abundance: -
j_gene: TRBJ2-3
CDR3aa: CASSYSLVDTQYF
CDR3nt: TGTGCCAGCAGTTACTCGCTAGTGGATACGCAGTATTTT

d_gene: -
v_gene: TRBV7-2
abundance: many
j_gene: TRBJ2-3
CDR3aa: CASSFTTRGSDTQYF
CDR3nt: TGTGCCAGCAGCTTTACGACCCGCGGGTCAGATACGCAGTATTTT

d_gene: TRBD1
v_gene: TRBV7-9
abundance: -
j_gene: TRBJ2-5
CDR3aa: CASSSSGTGAFYQETQYF
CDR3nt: TGTGCCAGCAGCTCGTCCGGGACAGGGGCTTTCTACCAAGAGACCCAGTACTTC

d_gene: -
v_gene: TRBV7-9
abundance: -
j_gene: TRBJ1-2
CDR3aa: CASSSGTSTAYRYTF
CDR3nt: TGTGCCAGCAGCTCAGGGACATCCACCGCCTATCGCTACACCTTC

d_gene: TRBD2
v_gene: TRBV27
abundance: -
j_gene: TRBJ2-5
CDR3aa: CASGQPGLAGGRETQYF
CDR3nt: TGTGCCAGCGGTCAACCGGGACTAGCGGGGGGGCGGGAGACCCAGTACTTC

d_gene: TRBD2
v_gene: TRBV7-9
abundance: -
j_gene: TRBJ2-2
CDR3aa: CASSLAGGKSGELFF
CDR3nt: TGTGCCAGCAGCTTGGCGGGGGGAAAATCCGGGGAGCTGTTTTTT

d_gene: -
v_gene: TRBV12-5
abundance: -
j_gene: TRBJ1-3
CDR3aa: CARIWLSGNTIYF
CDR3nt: TGTGCTAGGATCTGGCTTTCTGGAAACACCATATATTTT

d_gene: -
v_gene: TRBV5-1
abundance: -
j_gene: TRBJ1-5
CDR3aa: CASSLVSGVDQPQHF
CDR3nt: TGCGCCAGCAGCTTGGTTTCAGGGGTTGATCAGCCCCAGCATTTT

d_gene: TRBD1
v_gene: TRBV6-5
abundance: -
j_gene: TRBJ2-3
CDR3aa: CASSPFDRADTQYF
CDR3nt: TGTGCCAGCAGTCCCTTCGACAGGGCAGATACGCAGTATTTT

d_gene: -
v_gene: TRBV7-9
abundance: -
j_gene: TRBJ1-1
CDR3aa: CASSSKLGPMNTEAFF
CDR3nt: TGTGCCAGCAGCTCAAAGCTGGGCCCCATGAACACTGAAGCTTTCTTT

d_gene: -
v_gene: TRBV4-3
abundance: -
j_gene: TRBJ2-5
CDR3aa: CASSQGRSATETQYF
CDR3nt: TGCGCCAGCAGCCAAGGTCGCAGCGCCACGGAGACCCAGTACTTC

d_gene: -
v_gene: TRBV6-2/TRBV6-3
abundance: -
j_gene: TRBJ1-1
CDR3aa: CASSPLGGGTEAFF
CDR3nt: TGTGCCAGCAGTCCCCTTGGGGGGGGGACTGAAGCTTTCTTT

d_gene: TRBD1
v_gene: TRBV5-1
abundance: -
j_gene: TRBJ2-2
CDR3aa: CASSLGTGVNTGELFF
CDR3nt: TGCGCCAGCAGCTTGGGGACAGGTGTGAACACCGGGGAGCTGTTTTTT

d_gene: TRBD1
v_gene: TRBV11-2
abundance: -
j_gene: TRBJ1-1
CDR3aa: CASSSFGTGVDTEAFF
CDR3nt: TGTGCCAGCAGCTCGTTTGGGACAGGGGTGGACACTGAAGCTTTCTTT

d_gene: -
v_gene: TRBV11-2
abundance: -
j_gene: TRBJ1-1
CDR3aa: CASSLDGGWTEAFF
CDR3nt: TGTGCCAGCAGCTTAGATGGGGGGTGGACTGAAGCTTTCTTT

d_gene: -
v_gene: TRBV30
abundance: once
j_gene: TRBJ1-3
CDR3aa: CAWSLGVASGNTIYF
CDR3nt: TGTGCCTGGAGTTTAGGGGTCGCCTCTGGAAACACCATATATTTT

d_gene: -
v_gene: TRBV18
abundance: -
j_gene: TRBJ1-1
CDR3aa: CASSRGLLSEAFF
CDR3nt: TGTGCCAGCTCCCGGGGTCTTCTCTCTGAAGCTTTCTTT

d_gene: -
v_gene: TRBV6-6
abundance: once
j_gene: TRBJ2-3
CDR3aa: CASSRPGTSTDTQYF
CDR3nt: TGTGCCAGCAGCCGCCCCGGGACTAGCACAGATACGCAGTATTTT

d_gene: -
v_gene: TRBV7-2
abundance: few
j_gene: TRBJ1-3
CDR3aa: CASSFDRPRSGNTIYF
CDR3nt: TGTGCCAGCAGCTTCGACAGGCCACGCTCTGGAAACACCATATATTTT

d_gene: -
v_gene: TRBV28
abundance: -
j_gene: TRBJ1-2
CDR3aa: CASSLGAANYGYTF
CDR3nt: TGTGCCAGCAGTTTAGGGGCAGCTAACTATGGCTACACCTTC

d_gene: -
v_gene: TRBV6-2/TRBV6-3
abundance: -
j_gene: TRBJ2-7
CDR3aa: CASSYSPSGHEQYF
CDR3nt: TGTGCCAGCAGTTACTCACCGTCAGGGCACGAGCAGTACTTC

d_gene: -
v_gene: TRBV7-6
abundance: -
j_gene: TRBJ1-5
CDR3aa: CASSFGALQPQHF
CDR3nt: TGTGCCAGCAGCTTTGGGGCGCTTCAGCCCCAGCATTTT

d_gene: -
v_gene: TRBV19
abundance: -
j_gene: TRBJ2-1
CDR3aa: CASSIVTGNEQFF
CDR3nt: TGTGCCAGTAGTATAGTAACCGGGAATGAGCAGTTCTTC

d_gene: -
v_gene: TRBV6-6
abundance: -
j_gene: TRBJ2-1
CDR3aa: CASSYSNRYNEQFF
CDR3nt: TGTGCCAGCAGTTACTCGAACCGGTACAATGAGCAGTTCTTC

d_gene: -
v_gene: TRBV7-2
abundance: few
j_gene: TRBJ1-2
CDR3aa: CASRHRYNYGYTF
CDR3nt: TGTGCCAGCAGACACAGGTATAACTATGGCTACACCTTC

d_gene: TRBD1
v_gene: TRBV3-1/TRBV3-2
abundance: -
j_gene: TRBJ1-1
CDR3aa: CASNAGGTTEAFF
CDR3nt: TGTGCCAGCAACGCAGGGGGCACCACTGAAGCTTTCTTT

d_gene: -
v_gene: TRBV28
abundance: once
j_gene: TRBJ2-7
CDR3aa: CASSSIYEQYF
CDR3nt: TGTGCCAGCAGTTCAATCTACGAGCAGTACTTC

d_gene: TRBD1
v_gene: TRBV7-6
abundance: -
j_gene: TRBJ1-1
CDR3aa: CASSLQGGFSTEAFF
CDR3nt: TGTGCCAGCAGCTTACAAGGGGGCTTTAGCACTGAAGCTTTCTTT

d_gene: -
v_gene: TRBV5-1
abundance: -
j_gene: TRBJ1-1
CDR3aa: CASSLGPDFWTEAFF
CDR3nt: TGCGCCAGCAGCTTGGGTCCGGACTTTTGGACTGAAGCTTTCTTT

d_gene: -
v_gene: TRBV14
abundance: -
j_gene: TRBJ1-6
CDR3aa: CASSQGRALGSPLHF
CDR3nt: TGTGCCAGCAGCCAGGGGAGGGCACTTGGGTCACCCCTCCACTTT

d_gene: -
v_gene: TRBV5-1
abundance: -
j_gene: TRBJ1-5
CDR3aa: CASSSGVSNQPQHF
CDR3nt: TGCGCCAGCAGCTCGGGAGTTAGCAATCAGCCCCAGCATTTT

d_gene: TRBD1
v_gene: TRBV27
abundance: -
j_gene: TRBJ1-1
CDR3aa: CASSPRTVRHGTGKTEAFF
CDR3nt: TGTGCCAGCAGTCCCAGGACAGTTCGACACGGGACAGGGAAAACTGAAGCTTTCTTT

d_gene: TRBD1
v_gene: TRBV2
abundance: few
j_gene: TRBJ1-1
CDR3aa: CASKGVEGANTEAFF
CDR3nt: TGTGCCAGCAAGGGGGTGGAGGGGGCGAACACTGAAGCTTTCTTT

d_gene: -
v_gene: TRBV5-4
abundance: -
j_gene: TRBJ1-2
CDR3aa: CASSLAGISGYTF
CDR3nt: TGTGCCAGTAGCTTGGCAGGGATCTCTGGCTACACCTTC

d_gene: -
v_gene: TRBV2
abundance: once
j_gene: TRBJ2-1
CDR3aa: CASRGGPLNEQFF
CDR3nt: TGTGCCAGCAGGGGGGGGCCCCTCAATGAGCAGTTCTTC

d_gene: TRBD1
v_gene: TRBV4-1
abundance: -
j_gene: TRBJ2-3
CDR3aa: CASGPGQGSTDTQYF
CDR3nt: TGCGCCAGCGGACCGGGACAGGGAAGCACAGATACGCAGTATTTT

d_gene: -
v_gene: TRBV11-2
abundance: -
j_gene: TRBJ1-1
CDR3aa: CASSSSFPGGTEAFF
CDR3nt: TGTGCCAGCAGCTCCTCTTTCCCCGGAGGCACTGAAGCTTTCTTT